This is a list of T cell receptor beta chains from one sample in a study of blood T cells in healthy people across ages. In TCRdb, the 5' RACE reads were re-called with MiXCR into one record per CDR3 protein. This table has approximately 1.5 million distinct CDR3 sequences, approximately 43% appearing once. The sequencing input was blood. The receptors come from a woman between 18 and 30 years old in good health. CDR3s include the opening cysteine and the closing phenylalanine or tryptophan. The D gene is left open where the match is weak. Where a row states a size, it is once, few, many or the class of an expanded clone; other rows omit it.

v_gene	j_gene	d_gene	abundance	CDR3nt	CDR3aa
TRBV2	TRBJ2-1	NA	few	TGTGCCAGCAGTGATTCGGCAAGCAATGAGCAGTTCTTC	CASSDSASNEQFF
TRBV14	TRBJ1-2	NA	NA	TGTGCCAGCAGCCAAGCACGACAGGTTGGCTACACCTTC	CASSQARQVGYTF
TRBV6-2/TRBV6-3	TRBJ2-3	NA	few	TGTGCCAGCAGTCCTCCCATTGTGGATAGCGGCACAGATACGCAGTATTTT	CASSPPIVDSGTDTQYF
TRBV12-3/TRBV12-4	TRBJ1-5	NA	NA	TGTGCCAGCAGTCATGGGGGACGGGTAAATCAGCCCCAGCATTTT	CASSHGGRVNQPQHF
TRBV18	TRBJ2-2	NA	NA	TGTGCCAGCTCACCACCGGGAACCAGAGGGGGGGAGCTGTTTTTT	CASSPPGTRGGELFF
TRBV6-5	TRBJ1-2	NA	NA	TGTGCCAGCAGTACGTTTTCGGCAGGGAACTATGGCTACACCTTC	CASSTFSAGNYGYTF
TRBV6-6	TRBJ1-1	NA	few	TGTGCCAGCAAGATTAACACTGAAGCTTTCTTT	CASKINTEAFF
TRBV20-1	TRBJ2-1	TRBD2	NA	TGCAGTGCTAGTGGGGGACTAGCGAACTACAATGAGCAGTTCTTC	CSASGGLANYNEQFF
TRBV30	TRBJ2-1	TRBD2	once	TGTGCCTGGACAATCGGGGGGGCCTACAATGAGCAGTTCTTC	CAWTIGGAYNEQFF
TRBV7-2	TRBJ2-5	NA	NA	TGTGCCAGCAGCCAATCACGGTTGCAAGAGACCCAGTACTTC	CASSQSRLQETQYF
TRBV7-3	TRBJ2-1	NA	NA	TGTGCCAGCAGCTTAGGTAGAGGGGATAGCTCCTACAATGAGCAGTTCTTC	CASSLGRGDSSYNEQFF
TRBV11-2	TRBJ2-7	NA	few	TGTGCCAGCAGCTCTCCTTACAGGGCCAGCTCCTACGAGCAGTACTTC	CASSSPYRASSYEQYF
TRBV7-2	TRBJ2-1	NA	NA	TGTGCCAGCAGTTCTGGGTTTGTTGAGCAGTTCTTC	CASSSGFVEQFF
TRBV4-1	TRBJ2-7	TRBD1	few	TGCGCCAGCAGCCAAGTGTCCAACAGGGGGACTCTGGACGAGCAGTACTTC	CASSQVSNRGTLDEQYF
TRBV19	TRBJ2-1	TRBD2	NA	TGTGCCAGTAGTATAGACCGGAGCGGGAGTTCCTACAATGAGCAGTTCTTC	CASSIDRSGSSYNEQFF
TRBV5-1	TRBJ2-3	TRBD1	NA	TGCGCCAGCAGCTGGGGAAACAGGGGGGCTAGCACAGATACGCAGTATTTT	CASSWGNRGASTDTQYF
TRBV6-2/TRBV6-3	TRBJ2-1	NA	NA	TGTGCCAGCAGCTACCCCGGTGGGGGAGCCTTGAATGAGCAGTTCTTC	CASSYPGGGALNEQFF
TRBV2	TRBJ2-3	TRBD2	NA	TGTGCCACCCGCACGCGCGGGGGGGCCAGGGATACGCAGTATTTT	CATRTRGGARDTQYF
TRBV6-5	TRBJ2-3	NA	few	TGTGCCAGCAGTTGGACCCTCACAGATACGCAGTATTTT	CASSWTLTDTQYF
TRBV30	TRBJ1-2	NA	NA	TGTGCCTGGAGGACCCTCCGGGCTAACTATGGCTACACCTTC	CAWRTLRANYGYTF
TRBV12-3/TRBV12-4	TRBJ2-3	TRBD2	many	TGTGCCAGCAGTCCCCTAGGACTAGAGGGCACAGATACGCAGTATTTT	CASSPLGLEGTDTQYF
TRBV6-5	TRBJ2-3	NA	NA	TGTGCCAGCAGGCAATATGGCAGTACAGATACGCAGTATTTT	CASRQYGSTDTQYF
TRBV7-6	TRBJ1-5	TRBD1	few	TGTGCCAGCAGCATGACAGGGTATCAGCCCCAGCATTTT	CASSMTGYQPQHF
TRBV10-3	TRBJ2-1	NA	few	TGTGCCATCACTAACGCCTTGCAAAATGAGCAGTTCTTC	CAITNALQNEQFF
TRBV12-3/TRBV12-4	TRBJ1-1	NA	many	TGTGCCAGCAGTCCTGGGACCCTGAACACTGAAGCTTTCTTT	CASSPGTLNTEAFF
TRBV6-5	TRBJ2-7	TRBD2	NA	TGTGCCAGCAGTTACCCCCAGCGACTAGCGGGAGGGTCCTACGAGCAGTACTTC	CASSYPQRLAGGSYEQYF
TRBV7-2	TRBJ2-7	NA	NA	TGTGCCAGCACAAAGGACGGTGCCTACGAGCAGTACTTC	CASTKDGAYEQYF
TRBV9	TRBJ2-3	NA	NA	TGTGCCAGCAATAGCGGCGTTAGCACAGATACGCAGTATTTT	CASNSGVSTDTQYF
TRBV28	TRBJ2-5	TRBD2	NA	TGTGCCAGCAGTTCCCACCTGAGCGGGATGATATACAATGAGCAGTACTTC	CASSSHLSGMIYNEQYF
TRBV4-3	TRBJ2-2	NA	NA	TGCGCCAGCAGCCAAGCGTTGTGGTCACGAGGCACCGGGGAGCTGTTTTTT	CASSQALWSRGTGELFF
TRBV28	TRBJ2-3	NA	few	TGTGCCAGCAGTTTATTCCAGGCAGGGTTGGATACGCAGTATTTT	CASSLFQAGLDTQYF
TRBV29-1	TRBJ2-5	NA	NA	TGCAGCGGCCGGGGGAGACTGACGGGAGAGACCCAGTACTTC	CSGRGRLTGETQYF
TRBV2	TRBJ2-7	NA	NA	TGTGCCAGCAGTAACAGGGTAAGCTCCTACAATGAGCAGTACTTC	CASSNRVSSYNEQYF
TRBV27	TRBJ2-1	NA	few	TGTGCCAGCGGAGCAGGGCTCTACGAGCAGTTCTTC	CASGAGLYEQFF
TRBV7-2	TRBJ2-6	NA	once	TGTGCCAGCAAGGCATCGGGGGCCAGCTCTGGGGCCAACGTCCTGACTTTC	CASKASGASSGANVLTF
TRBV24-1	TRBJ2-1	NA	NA	TGTGCCACCCGTAAGTTCCAGGGCCCCCACAATGAGCAGTTCTTC	CATRKFQGPHNEQFF
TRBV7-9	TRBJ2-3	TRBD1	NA	TGTGCCAGCAGCTACCGGGACAGGGGGCGAGTCCGCACAGATACGCAGTATTTT	CASSYRDRGRVRTDTQYF
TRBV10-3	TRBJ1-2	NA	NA	TGTGCCATCAGTGAGTCGGCGGGGGGTGGCTACACCTTC	CAISESAGGGYTF
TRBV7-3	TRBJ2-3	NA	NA	TGTGCCAGCGCGGCTCTGCACTCAGATACGCAGTATTTT	CASAALHSDTQYF
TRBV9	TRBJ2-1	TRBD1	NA	TGTGCCAGCAGCGTAGAAACCCTGACAGGGGGGGTCAATGAGCAGTTCTTC	CASSVETLTGGVNEQFF